The sequence of this T cell receptor (beta chain) was determined in a study of identifying expanded T cells in peripheral blood. The protocol was immunoSEQ multiplex PCR, while the TCRdb copy is restricted to in-frame clones and leaves out a portion. The sample yields approximately 100,000 clones, around nine tenths seen once. The V end was cut by 4 bases, the J end by 6 bases, with 15 bases between. This CDR3 spans 14 amino acids. Looked up from germline, CDR1 is SGHRS and CDR2 is YFSETQ. Input material: blood. This sequence originates from a person aged 18 to 75 in good health. The chain has TRBV5-1 and TRBJ2-3, with a weak D call TRBD1 (5 bases). CDR3 protein: CASSEVGAVDTQYF. In nucleotides, the CDR3 is TGCGCCAGCAGCGAGGTAGGGGCGGTGGATACGCAGTATTTT.